This T cell receptor (beta chain) comes out of a study of T cells in localized non-small cell lung cancer. Deletions cut 0 bases from V and 7 bases from J, with 14 bases between. The CDR3 runs to 15 residues. The V gene's germline CDR1 is LNHDA and CDR2 SQIVND (reference sequence). Sequencing was performed with immunoSEQ multiplex PCR; in TCRdb, only in-frame clones are kept and a portion is missing. The table includes under 35,000 clones, approximately 89% detected once. Whole-study findings and limits: Greater T cell density in blood accompanied longer overall survival.

As to this clone: The antigen is unknown.

The material sequenced was peripheral blood, taken before any cancer treatment. The sequence was collected from a female donor at least 60 years old with stage I lung adenocarcinoma. The chain combines TRBV19 with TRBJ2-3; D is ambiguous. The CDR3 protein is CASSIEYGIRHTQYF. Written as DNA, the CDR3 is TGTGCCAGTAGTATAGAATACGGAATAAGACATACGCAGTATTTT.